This T cell receptor (beta chain) came from a study of T cells in Graves' hyperthyroidism and ophthalmopathy (dated by TCRdb to 2018 to 2020). Regarding the complete study: Peripheral blood was collected at initial diagnosis, before any treatment. TCR V-J signatures able to tell the groups apart were searched for in a discovery cohort of approximately 95 patients, of whom around 42 had Graves' ophthalmopathy and 57 had stable Graves' hyperthyroidism. Thyroid tissue and blood T-cell repertoires from about 6 Graves' hyperthyroidism patients were also compared in the study. After blood sampling, hyperthyroidism patients were treated with methimazole at a starting dose of 30 mg daily, and ophthalmopathy patients were treated with high-dose intravenous methylprednisolone. The 75 to 100 discovery patients were divided at random into training and test sets in a 7:3 ratio. An independent validation cohort of about 20 hyperthyroidism patients and approximately 17 patients who later progressed to ophthalmopathy tested prospective prediction of ophthalmopathy. The paper describes TCR Vbeta CDR3 sequencing of 140 or so peripheral blood samples, made up of about 40 ophthalmopathy patients, 70 to 75 hyperthyroidism patients and 17 progressor patients. On the study overall, not on this receptor specifically: In validation, the model predicted progression to ophthalmopathy a median of 6.5 months before onset, with about 64% sensitivity and around 76% specificity. No statistical method was used to fix the sample size in advance, and group allocation was not hidden from the investigators. Blood samples also contained most of the expanded thyroid clonotypes (frequency above 0.001), which suggests that blood repertoires may reflect thyroid immune responses. A model built on a 13 V-J signature distinguished ophthalmopathy from stable hyperthyroidism, reaching roughly 88% sensitivity and approximately 81% specificity in cross-validation and 80%/75% in testing.

TCR beta CDR3 regions were amplified from RNA transcripts. For the first round of RT-PCR on the TCR CDR3, the HTBI primer set was used together with the Qiagen OneStep RT-PCR kit. Libraries were constructed in a second round of multiplex PCR, after which size selection and purification were performed. The libraries were sequenced on an Illumina HiSeq2000 using paired-end 100 bp reads. Processing in the source paper ran as follows. SOAPnuke was used to process the raw data, removing reads that contained adapters or uncalled bases, had a mean Phred below 15, or lacked an exact match to the constant primer or identifier. High-quality paired reads were merged using COPE v1.2.5, and each unique nucleotide sequence was defined as a clonotype. MiTCR v1.1 was used to align the clonotypes against IMGT TRBV, TRBD and TRBJ reference segments. The analysis was restricted to V-J combinations with a frequency above 0.0001, which together covered 99.2% of the repertoires. The TCS score was defined as F50 (clonal expansion) divided by E x V (chaos), with BLOSUM62-based TCRdist calculated between CDR3 peptides within each V-J. Welch's t-statistics and random forest reduced 450 to 600 V-J features to 10 to 15, which were used in a naive Bayes classifier (R e1071). TCRdb trimmed public reads at Q25 via fastp, called clones via MiXCR and kept in-frame beta chains. One record per CDR3 amino acid sequence lists the most common genes and DNA. None of the V and J calls come from the authors' own analysis; TCRdb made them. This sample holds around 690,000 distinct CDR3 sequences; 17% were observed only once. The ten most abundant clones make up 15% to 19% of the sample.

This clonotype was counted a single time. The target of this receptor is not known. One base away there is no much larger clone; base qualities are not given. One read gives only weak evidence. Stable Graves' hyperthyroidism was defined as no progression to ophthalmopathy during 18 months of follow-up. The hyperthyroidism patients were between 18 and 65 years old and newly diagnosed, with a disease duration of less than 2 months. Any patient with an uncontrolled infection, another autoimmune disease, pregnancy or lactation was excluded. Diagnoses relied on clinical symptoms, serum thyroxine and TRAb, thyroid ultrasound and orbital computed tomography. Ficoll-Paque density gradient centrifugation was used to isolate PBMCs from 8 to 10 ml of fresh peripheral blood. Trizol reagent was used to extract total RNA, and RNA quality was then checked on an Agilent 2100 Bioanalyzer. The CDR3 goes from the cysteine to the phenylalanine over 11 residues. The CDR3 DNA has 33 bases and is translated from base 1. The germline V gene (reference sequence) gives CDR1 as LGHDT and CDR2 as YNNKEL. Relative to germline, V is 8 bases shorter and J is 11 bases shorter, with 15 bases between their ends.

Sequencing was done on a sample of blood. The chain is encoded by TRBV3-1 joined to TRBJ1-1; the D gene is perhaps TRBD1, on 6 matching bases. This TCR was sampled from a man in his fifties with Graves' hyperthyroidism. In nucleotide form, the sequence is TGTGCCAGCGTGTCGGGGGCTTGGGCTTTCTTT. This is translated as CASVSGAWAFF.